This TCR beta chain was documented in a study of blood T cell repertoires in COVID-19. About the study: Material from acute and convalescent COVID-19 was sourced from the United States, Italy and Spain. PBMCs, B-cell-depleted T cells, or T cells were the source of the cDNA or gDNA that made up the material.

The CDR3 is 14 amino acids. Germline CDR1 reads LNHDA; CDR2 reads SQIVND (reference sequence). The germline V and J ends were trimmed by 5 bases and 4 bases, with 12 bases remaining between them. In the authors' methods: Nucleated cell counts were estimated from reference gene primer amplification. Generated by immunoSEQ multiplex PCR, the TCRdb table keeps only in-frame clones and is missing some. Clonal size and the V and J genes are those of that table, whereas D and trimming came from the DNA. The sample lists fewer than 150,000 clones, 86% occurring once. This chain links TRBV19 with TRBJ1-5; tentative D call: TRBD1 (6 bases). Material: peripheral blood. The clonotype comes from an older man who had recovered from COVID-19. The CDR3 region is CASSPRTDNQPQHF. Here the CDR3 DNA reads TGTGCCAGTAGTCCGCGGACAGATAATCAGCCCCAGCATTTT.